Listed below are T cell receptor beta chains from one sample, sequenced in a study of T-cell reconstitution after alpha-beta-depleted transplantation in children. TCRdb re-derived calls from the PCR reads in MiXCR, one entry per CDR3 protein. Among fewer than 400,000 distinct CDR3 sequences listed, around 21% were seen once. This material consisted of PBMCs from the stem cell graft donor, taken from the stem cell graft. The source is a human donor who donated a stem cell graft to a child with acute myeloid leukemia. Each CDR3 is given with its conserved first and last residue. The D gene is left open where the match is weak. Clone size is shown for a subset of rows, as once, few, many or a class of expanded clone.

abundance: few
j_gene: TRBJ2-7
v_gene: TRBV29-1
d_gene: .
CDR3nt: TGCAGCGTTAAACTAACCACCACCTACGAGCAGTACTTC
CDR3aa: CSVKLTTTYEQYF

abundance: .
j_gene: TRBJ2-2
v_gene: TRBV29-1
d_gene: .
CDR3nt: TGCAGCGTAAGGGGGGAGGATAACACCGGGGAGCTGTTTTTT
CDR3aa: CSVRGEDNTGELFF

abundance: few
j_gene: TRBJ2-4
v_gene: TRBV24-1
d_gene: .
CDR3nt: TGTGCCACCAGTGACCCGGACCAAGCCAAAAACATTCAGTACTTC
CDR3aa: CATSDPDQAKNIQYF

abundance: .
j_gene: TRBJ2-6
v_gene: TRBV7-9
d_gene: TRBD1
CDR3nt: TGTGCCAGCAGCTCCCACAGGGGCTCTGGGGCCAACGTCCTGACTTTC
CDR3aa: CASSSHRGSGANVLTF

abundance: .
j_gene: TRBJ2-3
v_gene: TRBV10-3
d_gene: .
CDR3nt: TGTGCCATCAGTGAGCGGGACACAGATACGCAGTATTTT
CDR3aa: CAISERDTDTQYF

abundance: once
j_gene: TRBJ2-3
v_gene: TRBV5-1
d_gene: .
CDR3nt: TGCGCCAGCAGCAAAAAGACTACTCCATACGGAGATACGCAGTATTTT
CDR3aa: CASSKKTTPYGDTQYF

abundance: .
j_gene: TRBJ2-7
v_gene: TRBV27
d_gene: TRBD2
CDR3nt: TGTGCCAGCAGCCGACCTAGCGGGGGTGGCGAGCAGTACTTC
CDR3aa: CASSRPSGGGEQYF

abundance: .
j_gene: TRBJ2-5
v_gene: TRBV5-8
d_gene: TRBD1
CDR3nt: TGTGCCAGCAGCACCAGACAGGGGTTCGGCCAAGAGACCCAGTACTTC
CDR3aa: CASSTRQGFGQETQYF

abundance: .
j_gene: TRBJ2-5
v_gene: TRBV20-1
d_gene: .
CDR3nt: TGCAGTGCTAGTCAAGGGACTTTAGGAGAGACCCAGTACTTC
CDR3aa: CSASQGTLGETQYF

abundance: .
j_gene: TRBJ2-2
v_gene: TRBV9
d_gene: TRBD1
CDR3nt: TGTGCCAGCAGCAAGCGGACAGGGAACACCGGGGAGCTGTTTTTT
CDR3aa: CASSKRTGNTGELFF

abundance: many
j_gene: TRBJ1-1
v_gene: TRBV12-3/TRBV12-4
d_gene: .
CDR3nt: TGTGCCAGCAGTTTAAAAGGGAGGAACACTGAAGCTTTCTTT
CDR3aa: CASSLKGRNTEAFF

abundance: .
j_gene: TRBJ1-6
v_gene: TRBV27
d_gene: TRBD1
CDR3nt: TGTGCCAGCAGTGCCAACAGGGGGCCTGGTAATTCACCCCTCCACTTT
CDR3aa: CASSANRGPGNSPLHF

abundance: .
j_gene: TRBJ2-6
v_gene: TRBV5-6
d_gene: .
CDR3nt: TGTGCCAGCAGCTTACGGACCGATTTCTCTGGGGCCAACGTCCTGACTTTC
CDR3aa: CASSLRTDFSGANVLTF

abundance: many
j_gene: TRBJ2-2
v_gene: TRBV7-8
d_gene: .
CDR3nt: TGTGCCAGCAGCTTAGTTGACACCGGGGAGCTGTTTTTT
CDR3aa: CASSLVDTGELFF

abundance: .
j_gene: TRBJ2-1
v_gene: TRBV29-1
d_gene: TRBD2
CDR3nt: TGCAGCGTTGAACTAGCGGGAGCACGCGTTTATGGTGAGCAGTTCTTC
CDR3aa: CSVELAGARVYGEQFF

abundance: .
j_gene: TRBJ2-3
v_gene: TRBV5-1
d_gene: .
CDR3nt: TGCGCCAGCAGCTTGGGTTCAGACATGAGCACAGATACGCAGTATTTT
CDR3aa: CASSLGSDMSTDTQYF

abundance: .
j_gene: TRBJ2-3
v_gene: TRBV29-1
d_gene: .
CDR3nt: TGCAGCGTCGCTAAGGGGACCACAGATACGCAGTATTTT
CDR3aa: CSVAKGTTDTQYF

abundance: .
j_gene: TRBJ2-3
v_gene: TRBV18
d_gene: .
CDR3nt: TGTGCCAGCTCACGGGCGAGACGTGGCCCCACTTCCATAGTTACAGATACGCAGTATTTT
CDR3aa: CASSRARRGPTSIVTDTQYF

abundance: .
j_gene: TRBJ2-1
v_gene: TRBV7-8
d_gene: .
CDR3nt: TGTGCCAGCATGGGGTTAGGGGGTGAGCAGTTCTTC
CDR3aa: CASMGLGGEQFF

abundance: few
j_gene: TRBJ2-7
v_gene: TRBV7-9
d_gene: TRBD1
CDR3nt: TGTGCCAGCAGCCGGACAGGGTTGTGGGAGCAGTACTTC
CDR3aa: CASSRTGLWEQYF

abundance: .
j_gene: TRBJ2-7
v_gene: TRBV7-3
d_gene: TRBD1
CDR3nt: TGTGCCAGCAGCTTAACGGGACAGGGGGTCTACGAGCAGTACTTC
CDR3aa: CASSLTGQGVYEQYF

abundance: few
j_gene: TRBJ2-5
v_gene: TRBV27
d_gene: .
CDR3nt: TGTGCCAGCAGTTTATGGGGGGCCGGGGAGACCCAGTACTTC
CDR3aa: CASSLWGAGETQYF

abundance: .
j_gene: TRBJ2-4
v_gene: TRBV21-1
d_gene: .
CDR3nt: TGTGCCAGCAGCCCTTTGACAGGGTCGGACATTCAGTACTTC
CDR3aa: CASSPLTGSDIQYF

abundance: .
j_gene: TRBJ2-1
v_gene: TRBV7-9
d_gene: .
CDR3nt: TGTGCCAGCAGCTCTCCGATGGGGCAGGTTAACAATGAGCAGTTCTTC
CDR3aa: CASSSPMGQVNNEQFF

abundance: .
j_gene: TRBJ1-2
v_gene: TRBV4-2
d_gene: .
CDR3nt: TGTGCCAGCAGCCTTACAGGGATAAGGGTAGATGGCTACACCTTC
CDR3aa: CASSLTGIRVDGYTF

abundance: few
j_gene: TRBJ2-1
v_gene: TRBV12-3/TRBV12-4
d_gene: .
CDR3nt: TGTGCCAGCAGTTTTGGTCAGACCGAGCAGTTCTTC
CDR3aa: CASSFGQTEQFF

abundance: .
j_gene: TRBJ1-6
v_gene: TRBV12-3/TRBV12-4
d_gene: .
CDR3nt: TGTGCCAGCAGCCGGACCCCTGAGCCCCTCCACTTT
CDR3aa: CASSRTPEPLHF

abundance: few
j_gene: TRBJ1-2
v_gene: TRBV29-1
d_gene: TRBD1
CDR3nt: TGCAGCGCCAAAGACAGGGGATCTAACTATGGCTACACCTTC
CDR3aa: CSAKDRGSNYGYTF

abundance: few
j_gene: TRBJ1-1
v_gene: TRBV5-1
d_gene: .
CDR3nt: TGCGCCAGCAGCTTGGCCCCTGGCCCCACTGAAGCTTTCTTT
CDR3aa: CASSLAPGPTEAFF

abundance: .
j_gene: TRBJ2-1
v_gene: TRBV12-3/TRBV12-4
d_gene: .
CDR3nt: TGTGCCAGCACCCTAGGACAGATCAATGAGCAGTTCTTC
CDR3aa: CASTLGQINEQFF

abundance: .
j_gene: TRBJ2-7
v_gene: TRBV27
d_gene: .
CDR3nt: TGTGCCAGCAGAGACAGGCCCTCCGAGCAGTACTTC
CDR3aa: CASRDRPSEQYF

abundance: few
j_gene: TRBJ2-7
v_gene: TRBV20-1
d_gene: TRBD1
CDR3nt: TGCAGTGCTAGCACGGACAGGGGGAACTACGAGCAGTACTTC
CDR3aa: CSASTDRGNYEQYF

abundance: .
j_gene: TRBJ1-1
v_gene: TRBV20-1
d_gene: .
CDR3nt: TGCAGTGCTAGCCCGGACATGAACACTGAAGCTTTCTTT
CDR3aa: CSASPDMNTEAFF

abundance: .
j_gene: TRBJ2-3
v_gene: TRBV27
d_gene: TRBD1
CDR3nt: TGTGCCAGCAGTTTATCGAATCCGGGACAGGGGAAGTATACGCAGTATTTT
CDR3aa: CASSLSNPGQGKYTQYF

abundance: .
j_gene: TRBJ2-2
v_gene: TRBV28
d_gene: .
CDR3nt: TGTGCCAGCAGTCCCAGGCCGGGACGAGGGACCGGGGAGCTGTTTTTT
CDR3aa: CASSPRPGRGTGELFF

abundance: .
j_gene: TRBJ2-7
v_gene: TRBV20-1
d_gene: .
CDR3nt: TGCAGTGCTAGAGATCACGCGGCGCTTTTCTACGAGCAGTACTTC
CDR3aa: CSARDHAALFYEQYF

abundance: few
j_gene: TRBJ1-2
v_gene: TRBV6-5
d_gene: TRBD1
CDR3nt: TGTGCCAGCAGTTCACAAAGACAGGGGGCTAACTATGGCTACACCTTC
CDR3aa: CASSSQRQGANYGYTF

abundance: few
j_gene: TRBJ2-7
v_gene: TRBV29-1
d_gene: .
CDR3nt: TGCAGCGCCACCGCCCAGGGCTACGAGCAGTACTTC
CDR3aa: CSATAQGYEQYF

abundance: few
j_gene: TRBJ2-3
v_gene: TRBV6-1
d_gene: TRBD2
CDR3nt: TGTGCCAGCATAAGGGAGGGAACAGATACGCAGTATTTT
CDR3aa: CASIREGTDTQYF

abundance: many
j_gene: TRBJ2-1
v_gene: TRBV15
d_gene: .
CDR3nt: TGTGCCACCAGCGTATCTAGCGTCCCATACAATGAGCAGTTCTTC
CDR3aa: CATSVSSVPYNEQFF